These T cell receptor beta chains were read from a single sample in a study of Graves' ophthalmopathy and Graves' hyperthyroidism. TCRdb analysed the multiplex PCR reads with MiXCR anew, one entry per CDR3 protein. This sample yields approximately 380,000 distinct CDR3 sequences, of which over 20% are seen a single time; around 3% belongs to the top ten. Material for sequencing was peripheral blood. These receptors came from a woman aged 18-35 years with stable Graves' hyperthyroidism. CDR3s include the opening cysteine and the closing phenylalanine or tryptophan. A D gene is named only where the DNA matches it firmly. Not all rows give a size; the values are once, few, many and, for expanded clones, a class.

j_gene | v_gene | abundance | len | d_gene | CDR3nt | CDR3aa
TRBJ2-7 | TRBV29-1 | many | 14 | TRBD2 | TGCAGCGTTGGTCCCAGCGGGGTTACCTACGAGCAGTACTTC | CSVGPSGVTYEQYF
TRBJ2-5 | TRBV29-1 | many | 13 | NA | TGCAGCGTCTGTTCAACCGGGTCCGAGACCCAGTACTTC | CSVCSTGSETQYF
TRBJ2-2 | TRBV6-2/TRBV6-3 | many | 14 | NA | TGTGCCAGCAGTTACTTATCGACCACCGGGGAGCTGTTTTTT | CASSYLSTTGELFF
TRBJ2-5 | TRBV6-2/TRBV6-3 | many | 16 | NA | TGTGCCAGCAGTCCCAGGAAGGGTGGGTACCAAGAGACCCAGTACTTC | CASSPRKGGYQETQYF
TRBJ1-1 | TRBV12-3/TRBV12-4 | NA | 13 | NA | TGTGCCAGTACAGGTCACCTGAACACTGAAGCTTTCTTT | CASTGHLNTEAFF
TRBJ1-5 | TRBV12-3/TRBV12-4 | many | 16 | TRBD1 | TGTGCCAGCAGTTTTATGGCAGGGGGGAGCAATCAGCCCCAGCATTTT | CASSFMAGGSNQPQHF
TRBJ2-3 | TRBV10-3 | NA | 15 | TRBD2 | TGTGCCATCAGTGGTAGCGGGAGTTCGACAGATACGCAGTATTTT | CAISGSGSSTDTQYF
TRBJ1-1 | TRBV6-1 | NA | 14 | NA | TGTGCCAGCAGTGAAAGGACGGAGAACACTGAAGCTTTCTTT | CASSERTENTEAFF
TRBJ2-5 | TRBV12-3/TRBV12-4 | many | 14 | NA | TGTGCCAGCAGCTCAGAGTTGGAGGGAGAGACCCAGTACTTC | CASSSELEGETQYF
TRBJ1-1 | TRBV28 | many | 14 | NA | TGTGCCAGCAGTTCCTTACTACTGAACACTGAAGCTTTCTTT | CASSSLLLNTEAFF
TRBJ2-5 | TRBV6-6 | many | 15 | NA | TGTGCCAGCAGTCCCATTGCGGGGGCCCAAGAGACCCAGTACTTC | CASSPIAGAQETQYF
TRBJ2-7 | TRBV6-1 | many | 15 | TRBD1 | TGTGCCAGCAGTGAAGGGACAGGGGGCTCCTACGAGCAGTACTTC | CASSEGTGGSYEQYF
TRBJ2-7 | TRBV6-5 | few | 16 | NA | TGTGCCAGCAGTTACGGGATGGTCGGCGGACTCTACGAGCAGTACTTC | CASSYGMVGGLYEQYF
TRBJ2-7 | TRBV29-1 | many | 13 | NA | TGCAGCGTTGAAGACTGGCAGGGGAACGAGCAGTACTTC | CSVEDWQGNEQYF
TRBJ2-3 | TRBV4-3 | NA | 14 | NA | TGCGCCAGCAGCCAAGAATCTTTTTGGGATACGCAGTATTTT | CASSQESFWDTQYF
TRBJ1-1 | TRBV7-9 | NA | 14 | NA | TGTGCCAGCAGCTCCTCCCAAGGGGACACTGAAGCTTTCTTT | CASSSSQGDTEAFF
TRBJ2-5 | TRBV20-1 | many | 11 | NA | TGCAGTGCTAGAGATCAGTATCCCCAGTACTTC | CSARDQYPQYF
TRBJ2-5 | TRBV4-1 | many | 17 | NA | TGCGCCAGCAGCCACGTTAAGTGGACGGCAAGCCAAGAGACCCAGTACTTC | CASSHVKWTASQETQYF
TRBJ1-1 | TRBV2 | many | 15 | NA | TGTGCCAGCAACCTTCCCGGGACGGTGAACACTGAAGCTTTCTTT | CASNLPGTVNTEAFF
TRBJ2-7 | TRBV2 | few | 12 | NA | TGTGCCAGCAATATCCAGGGCTACGAGCAGTACTTC | CASNIQGYEQYF
TRBJ1-1 | TRBV7-9 | NA | 14 | TRBD1 | TGTGCCAGCAGCCTAGGACAGGGTGACACTGAAGCTTGCTTT | CASSLGQGDTEACF
TRBJ1-1 | TRBV25-1 | NA | 12 | NA | TGTGCCAGCAGGGACCCACGAAATGAAGCTTTCTTT | CASRDPRNEAFF
TRBJ2-7 | TRBV20-1 | NA | 12 | NA | TGCAGTGCTCCGGACAGATGGAACGAGCAGTACTTC | CSAPDRWNEQYF
TRBJ2-7 | TRBV28 | many | 11 | NA | TGTGCCAGCAGGTCTACGGGTTGGCTGTACTTC | CASRSTGWLYF
TRBJ2-2 | TRBV6-5 | many | 16 | NA | TGTGCCAGCAGTCCAAACAGGGGCGGGGACACCGGGGAGCTGTTTTTT | CASSPNRGGDTGELFF
TRBJ2-2 | TRBV30 | many | 14 | NA | TGTGCCTGGAGTGAGGGTTGGAACACCGGGGAGCTGTTTTTT | CAWSEGWNTGELFF
TRBJ2-7 | TRBV20-1 | NA | 16 | TRBD2 | TGCAGTGCTAGCCCAGGTTATACTAGCGGCGTCGGGGAGCAGTACTTC | CSASPGYTSGVGEQYF
TRBJ1-3 | TRBV12-3/TRBV12-4 | many | 15 | NA | TGTGCCAGCAGGGGTCACAGCCAAGACAGAAACACCATATATTTT | CASRGHSQDRNTIYF
TRBJ1-5 | TRBV12-3/TRBV12-4 | NA | 14 | NA | TGTGCCAGCAGTTTCAGTGAAGTGGGTCAGCCCCAGCATTTT | CASSFSEVGQPQHF
TRBJ2-2 | TRBV11-2 | many | 14 | NA | TGTGCCAGCAGCTTAGGAGCCGTCACCGGGGAGCTGTTTTTT | CASSLGAVTGELFF
TRBJ2-2 | TRBV7-2 | many | 14 | NA | TGTGCCAGCAGCCGCCTGACTAGTACCGGGGAGCTGTTTTTT | CASSRLTSTGELFF
TRBJ2-7 | TRBV6-5 | many | 15 | TRBD1 | TGTGCCAGCAGTTACAGGACAGGGATCACCTACGAGCAGTACTTC | CASSYRTGITYEQYF
TRBJ1-2 | TRBV11-2 | NA | 16 | TRBD1 | TGTGCCAGCAGGTACCCGGGACAGGGTTCAATCTATGGCTACACCTTC | CASRYPGQGSIYGYTF
TRBJ1-2 | TRBV7-2 | many | 15 | TRBD1 | TGTGCCAGCAGAAGACAGGGGTCCTTGAACTATGGCTACACCTTC | CASRRQGSLNYGYTF
TRBJ2-7 | TRBV5-1 | many | 15 | NA | TGCGCCAGCAGCTTGGGGAATAGCCCCGCTTACGAGCAGTACTTC | CASSLGNSPAYEQYF
TRBJ2-7 | TRBV19 | many | 15 | TRBD1 | TGTGCCAGTAGTACCTACACCGGACAGGGCTACGAGCAGTACTTC | CASSTYTGQGYEQYF
TRBJ1-2 | TRBV4-3 | few | 15 | TRBD1 | TGCGCCAGCAGCCAAGATAACAGGGGGACCTATGGCTACACCTTC | CASSQDNRGTYGYTF
TRBJ1-2 | TRBV19 | NA | 13 | TRBD1 | TGTGCCAGCAGCTTTGGACAGGGGGTCGGCTACACCTTC | CASSFGQGVGYTF
TRBJ2-7 | TRBV10-3 | many | 14 | TRBD2 | TGTGCCATCAGGTTTAGCGGGGGGAACTACGAGCAGTACTTC | CAIRFSGGNYEQYF
TRBJ2-7 | TRBV20-1 | many | 13 | NA | TGCAGTGCTAGCCGGGACAACCTCTACGAGCAGTACTTC | CSASRDNLYEQYF
TRBJ1-1 | TRBV19 | many | 14 | NA | TGTGCCAGTAGGAAAGGGAGTGGGAACACTGAAGCTTTCTTT | CASRKGSGNTEAFF
TRBJ2-7 | TRBV28 | many | 13 | NA | TGTGCCACTCACCTAGCGTCTTCCTACGAGCAGTACTTC | CATHLASSYEQYF
TRBJ2-5 | TRBV20-1 | many | 15 | TRBD1 | TGCAGTGCGAGGAGGTTAGGGGGCTACGGGGAGACCCAGTACTTC | CSARRLGGYGETQYF
TRBJ2-7 | TRBV24-1 | many | 16 | TRBD1 | TGTGCCACCAGTGATACCGGGACAGCTAGCTCCTACGAGCAGTACTTC | CATSDTGTASSYEQYF
TRBJ1-2 | TRBV5-1 | many | 16 | NA | TGCGCTAGCAGTCGGGATGACAGGATCGCCAGCTATGGCTACACCTTC | CASSRDDRIASYGYTF
TRBJ2-2 | TRBV3-1 | many | 12 | NA | TGTGCCAGCAGCCAAAACACCGGGGAGCTGTTTTTT | CASSQNTGELFF
TRBJ2-2 | TRBV12-5 | NA | 12 | NA | TGTGCTAGTGGTGTTGACACCGGGGAGCTGTTTTTT | CASGVDTGELFF
TRBJ1-2 | TRBV7-9 | many | 13 | NA | TGTGCCAGCAGCTTAGCGGAAAGGGATGGCTACACCTTC | CASSLAERDGYTF
TRBJ1-1 | TRBV20-1 | many | 12 | TRBD1 | TGCAGTGCTAGAGGACAGGGCACTGAAGCTTTCTTT | CSARGQGTEAFF
TRBJ1-5 | TRBV6-1 | many | 14 | NA | TGTGCCAGCAAACCTCGGATGGGGAATCAGCCCCAGCATTTT | CASKPRMGNQPQHF